This T cell receptor (beta chain) was sequenced for a study of neoadjuvant anti-PD-1 for oral cavity cancer. Using immunoSEQ multiplex PCR, the repertoire was profiled, and TCRdb retains in-frame clones only, with some absent. The table records about 14,000 clones, roughly 70% of them present only once. Germline loops: CDR1 SNHLY, CDR2 FYNNEI. Trimming left V 2 bases short and J 0 bases short, with 5 bases between. The CDR3 consists of 14 residues. Stated time point: after neoadjuvant nivolumab, at surgical resection. PBMCs were not maintained or expanded in culture before analysis. The rearrangement joins TRBV2 to TRBJ1-3, with D unresolved. The input for sequencing was PBMCs, taken after nivolumab (anti-PD-1) treatment. This TCR was recovered from a person aged 40 to 85 with oral cavity squamous cell carcinoma. CDR3 in DNA: TGTGCCAGCAGTGAACTTTCCTCTGGAAACACCATATATTTT. Protein sequence: CASSELSSGNTIYF.